Sequencing of this TCR beta chain was carried out in a study of human T cells and chemical hapten exposure. Study-wide context: Epicutaneous patch tests delivered 0.01% DPC to the upper back, with evaluation at 6 days.

The time point is: pre-sensitization, week 0. As to treatment: therapeutic diphenylcyclopropenone sensitization with weekly scalp DPC. V lost 0 bases to trimming and J lost 8 bases, with 13 bases between them. The CDR3 sequence is 14 residues long. Germline CDR1 is SGHTA and CDR2 is FQGTGA. What the library attached to individual cDNA molecules were unique molecular identifiers. TCRdb processed the RACE reads anew with MiXCR; each CDR3 protein has one entry. This table has a few hundred thousand distinct CDR3 sequences, approximately 8% appearing once. The specimen comprised whole blood, sampled in connection with sensitization to the hapten diphenylcyclopropenone (DPC). The clonotype comes from a young man with alopecia areata. Some clones in this sample may be carry-over from other donors' samples. V is TRBV7-3 and J is TRBJ1-2, with no clear D. In DNA, the CDR3 is TGTGCCAGCAGCTTAACCCTCAGTGTTGGCGGCTACACCTTC. Translating it yields CASSLTLSVGGYTF. Combining the CDR3 with reference TRBV7-3 and TRBJ1-2 gives the whole variable domain GAGVSQTPSNKVTEKGKYVELRCDPISGHTALYWYRQSLGQGPEFLIYFQGTGAADDSGLPNDRFFAVRPEGSVSTLKIQRTERGDSAVYLCASSLTLSVGGYTFGSGTRLTVV.